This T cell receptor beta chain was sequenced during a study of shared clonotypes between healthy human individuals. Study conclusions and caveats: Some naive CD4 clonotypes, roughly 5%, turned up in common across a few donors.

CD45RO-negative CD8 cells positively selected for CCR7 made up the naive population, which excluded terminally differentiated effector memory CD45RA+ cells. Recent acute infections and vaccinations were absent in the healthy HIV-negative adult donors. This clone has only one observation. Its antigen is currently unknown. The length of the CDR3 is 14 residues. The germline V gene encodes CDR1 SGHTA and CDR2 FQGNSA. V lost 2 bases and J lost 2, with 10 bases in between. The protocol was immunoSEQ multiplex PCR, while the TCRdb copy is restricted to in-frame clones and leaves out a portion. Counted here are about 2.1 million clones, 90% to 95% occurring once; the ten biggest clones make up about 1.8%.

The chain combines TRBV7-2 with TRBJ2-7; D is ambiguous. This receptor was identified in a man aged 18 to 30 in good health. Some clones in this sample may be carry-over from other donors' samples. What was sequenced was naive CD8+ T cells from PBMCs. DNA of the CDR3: TGTGCCAGCAGCTTACACTTACTCCCCTACGAGCAGTACTTC. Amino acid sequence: CASSLHLLPYEQYF.